This passage covers 32 T cell receptor beta chains from one sample sequenced in a study of blood T cell repertoires in COVID-19. Sequencing used immunoSEQ multiplex PCR; TCRdb keeps in-frame clones, though not all of them. Of 200,000 to 250,000 clones in the sample, roughly 86% were seen once. Sample: PBMCs or T cells enriched from blood (not recorded which). These receptor sequences come from a woman aged 50 to 60 who had recovered from COVID-19.

The chain recombines TRBV28 with TRBJ2-1; the match to TRBD2 covers 10 bases. Per germline, CDR1 MDHEN and CDR2 SYDVKM. The CDR3 has 15 residues. V was clipped by 6 bases and J by 0 bases; unmatched bases: 2. CDR3 protein: CASRASGSSYNEQFF. The DNA for the CDR3 is TGTGCCAGCAGAGCTAGCGGGAGCTCCTACAATGAGCAGTTCTTC. Full variable domain (missing parts from reference TRBV28 and TRBJ2-1): DVKVTQSSRYLVKRTGEKVFLECVQDMDHENMFWYRQDPGLGLRLIYFSYDVKMKEKGDIPEGYSVSREKKERFSLILESASTNQTSMYLCASRASGSSYNEQFFGPGTRLTVL.

This chain uses TRBV9 with TRBJ1-5, with D uncertain. The length of the CDR3 is 15 residues. Germline V gives CDR1 SGDLS, CDR2 YYNGEE. Trimming cost V 0 bases and J 3 bases, with 10 bases left between them. CDR3 amino acids: CASSVEGLFNQPQHF. The CDR3 DNA follows: TGTGCCAGCAGCGTAGAAGGACTGTTCAATCAGCCCCAGCATTTT.

The chain joins TRBV20-1 to TRBJ1-1; TRBD1 agrees at 7 bases. The J segment lost 10 bases and the V segment lost 3 bases, leaving 5 bases of the junction unmatched. CDR1 and CDR2 (germline): DFQATT, SNEGSKA (reference sequence). The CDR3 has 11 amino acids. CDR3 in DNA: TGCAGTGCTAGGGGACAGAATGGAGCTTTCTTT. Translating gives CSARGQNGAFF.

The chain is built from TRBV7-9 and TRBJ2-7, with D perhaps TRBD2 (5 bases). Trimming removed 5 bases at V and 3 bases at J, with 14 bases between. In germline, CDR1 is SEHNR, CDR2 FQNEAQ (reference sequence). This CDR3 has 14 residues. The CDR3 spells CASSPTTKSYEQYF. CDR3 bases: TGTGCCAGCAGCCCCACGACTAAAAGCTACGAGCAGTACTTC.

This clone appeared once. The CDR3 region is CAWRLAGGGNTQYF. CDR3 coding DNA: TGTGCCTGGAGGTTAGCGGGAGGTGGAAATACGCAGTATTTT. This rearrangement joins TRBV30 to TRBJ2-3; 10 positions agree with TRBD2. Unmatched junction bases numbered 7, after V lost 3 bases and J lost 7 bases. Germline V gene data show CDR1 as GTSNPN and CDR2 as SVGIG (reference sequence). CDR3 size: 14 residues.

The chain is built from TRBV18 and TRBJ2-1, with TRBD2 identical over 9 bases. This CDR3 spans 16 amino acids. V lost 3 bases to trimming and J lost 5 bases; unmatched junction nucleotides: 8. Per the germline V gene, CDR1 is KGHSH and CDR2 is LQKENI. The chain's CDR3 is CASSPRGGTSNNEQFF. The DNA for the CDR3 is TGTGCCAGCTCACCCCGAGGTGGGACTAGCAACAATGAGCAGTTCTTC.

The CDR3 DNA reads as TGTGCCAGCAGCCAACGTGGACTAGCGGGCGTGTCATACAATGAGCAGTTCTTC. Translation: CASSQRGLAGVSYNEQFF. The rearrangement joins TRBV14 to TRBJ2-1, with TRBD2 matching over 11 bases. CDR1 and CDR2 (germline): SGHDN, FVKESK. This CDR3 has 18 residues. V lost 2 bases and J lost 4; bases outside the gene matches: 10.

This clone showed up just once. The chain uses TRBV7-8 and TRBJ2-3, with D possibly TRBD2 on 6 matching bases. The CDR3 covers 17 residues. Per the germline V gene, CDR1 is SGHVS and CDR2 is FQNEAQ. The V gene lost 2 bases and the J gene lost 2 bases, with 17 bases spanning the gap. The CDR3 bases are TGTGCCAGCAGCTTAAGGAGGTGGCGGGACGACACAGATACGCAGTATTTT. Its translation: CASSLRRWRDDTDTQYF.

The V call is TRBV27, the J call TRBJ2-1; weak D call: TRBD1 (6 bases). The CDR3 consists of 14 residues. CDR1 is MNHEY, CDR2 SMNVEV, per germline (reference sequence). The V end lost 4 bases, the J end lost 4 bases, and 11 bases lay between the germline ends. Here the CDR3 DNA reads TGTGCCAGCAGTTATAAACAGGGATACAATGAGCAGTTCTTC. Translating it yields CASSYKQGYNEQFF.

This sequence joins TRBV2 and TRBJ1-2, with D possibly matching TRBD1 (5 bases). The germline gives CDR1 SNHLY, CDR2 FYNNEI. CDR3 length: 15 amino acids. V was cut by 1 base and J by 0 bases, with 9 bases left in between. The CDR3 region has the DNA TGTGCCAGCAGTGAAGTTCAGGGCACTAACTATGGCTACACCTTC. Residues: CASSEVQGTNYGYTF.

The chain employs TRBV7-9 and TRBJ1-1, with 9 positions matching TRBD1. The CDR3 has 14 amino acids. The J segment lost 3 bases and the V segment lost 5 bases, leaving 4 bases of the junction unmatched. CDR1 and CDR2 (germline): SEHNR, FQNEAQ (reference sequence). The CDR3 DNA reads TGTGCCAGCAGCGCCCGGACAGGGGACACTGAAGCTTTCTTT. Its translation is CASSARTGDTEAFF.

With respect to this clone: The sample contains more than one DNA sequence encoding this CDR3. V is TRBV7-9 and J is TRBJ2-7, with D tentatively TRBD2 (6 bases). The CDR3 is 16 residues long. V dropped 1 base and J dropped 2 bases, with 15 bases sitting between them. CDR1 and CDR2 from the germline V gene are SEHNR and FQNEAQ (reference sequence). The CDR3 loop reads CASSLVGLASTYEQYF. In DNA form, the CDR3 reads TGTGCCAGCAGCTTAGTCGGGCTAGCGTCAACCTACGAGCAGTACTTC.

The chain is built from TRBV28 and TRBJ2-3, with D perhaps TRBD1 (5 bases). Germline CDR1 MDHEN, CDR2 SYDVKM. The CDR3 is 15 residues long. Trimming removed 5 bases at V and 2 bases at J, with 14 bases between. This CDR3 reads CASSRRVGATDTQYF. The CDR3 DNA reads as TGTGCCAGCAGTCGAAGGGTTGGGGCCACAGATACGCAGTATTTT.

The chain uses TRBV14 and TRBJ1-1; 9 nucleotides align to TRBD1. The CDR3 is 14 residues long. Trimming took 5 bases from V and 3 from J; bases not matched to a gene: 4. Germline CDR1 and CDR2: SGHDN and FVKESK. In DNA, the CDR3 is TGTGCCAGCAGCGAACAGGGGGCCTACACTGAAGCTTTCTTT. It encodes CASSEQGAYTEAFF.

This chain links TRBV5-1 with TRBJ1-1; D gene ambiguous. The germline CDR1 and CDR2 sequences are SGHRS and YFSETQ. The CDR3 sequence is 19 residues long. V lost 0 bases to trimming and J lost 2 bases, with 23 bases between them. The DNA of the CDR3 is TGCGCCAGCAGCTTGGACCCAAGAACCCAGGCGGGTTATAACACTGAAGCTTTCTTT. It codes for CASSLDPRTQAGYNTEAFF.

Concerning this clone: This specimen includes other DNA sequences encoding the same CDR3. The chain uses TRBV10-2 and TRBJ1-5; TRBD1 might be the D (6 bases). The CDR3 totals 13 residues. V was pared by 6 bases and J by 4 bases, with 10 bases between. Germline assignment: CDR1 WSHSY and CDR2 SAAADI. The CDR3 reads CASRDRRNQPQHF. DNA of the CDR3: TGCGCCAGCAGAGACAGGAGAAATCAGCCCCAGCATTTT.

The rearrangement joins TRBV7-9 to TRBJ1-1, with TRBD1 as a possible D gene (5 bases). Germline V lookup: CDR1 SEHNR, CDR2 FQNEAQ (reference sequence). The CDR3 has 15 amino acids. V was clipped by 10 bases and J by 0 bases, with 18 bases between them. In DNA, the CDR3 is TGTGCCACCTTGGCGGGAAGGGGCATGAACACTGAAGCTTTCTTT. Translated: CATLAGRGMNTEAFF.

The chain combines TRBV7-6 with TRBJ2-3, with TRBD2 matching 7 bases. J lost 1 base, V lost 2 bases, and 0 bases had no gene match. The CDR3 has 14 amino acids. CDR1 is SGHVS and CDR2 is FNYEAQ in the germline V gene. The CDR3 spells CASSLSGGTDTQYF. CDR3 DNA sequence: TGTGCCAGCAGCTTAAGCGGGGGCACAGATACGCAGTATTTT.

The chain employs TRBV3-1 (or the pseudogene TRBV3-2) and TRBJ1-2; 7 bases are shared with TRBD1. V shed 4 bases, J shed 7 bases, and the junction held 18 bases outside the gene matches. This CDR3 has 17 amino acids. The germline gives CDR1 LGHDT, CDR2 YNNKEL (reference sequence). The CDR3 is CASSRELQGKLLGGYTF. Here the CDR3 DNA reads TGTGCCAGCAGCCGAGAGTTACAGGGGAAGCTTCTAGGTGGCTACACCTTC.

The chain uses TRBV28 and TRBJ2-1; 10 bases line up with TRBD1. Trimming at V came to 6 bases and at J to 15 bases, leaving 8 bases not matched to a gene. CDR3 length equals 12 residues. Germline V gives CDR1 MDHEN, CDR2 SYDVKM. The CDR3 region has the DNA TGTGCCAGCAGGCCCGACAGGGGGCGAGGGTTCTTC. Protein product: CASRPDRGRGFF. The full variable domain, in which reference TRBV28 and TRBJ2-1 provide the parts outside the CDR3, is DVKVTQSSRYLVKRTGEKVFLECVQDMDHENMFWYRQDPGLGLRLIYFSYDVKMKEKGDIPEGYSVSREKKERFSLILESASTNQTSMYLCASRPDRGRGFFGPGTRLTVL.

About this clone: Other nucleotide sequences in the sample specify the same CDR3. The chain employs TRBV7-2 and TRBJ2-7; 14 nucleotides match TRBD2. The CDR3 has 15 amino acids. Looked up from germline, CDR1 is SGHTA and CDR2 is FQGNSA. The V and J ends lost 5 bases and 6 bases, in that order; junction bases with no gene match: 6. DNA of the CDR3: TGTGCCAGCAGCCCAGGACTAGCGGGAGGAGGCGAGCAGTACTTC. Encoded protein: CASSPGLAGGGEQYF.

CDR3 sequence reads: CASSIGPYSNQPQHF. The CDR3 DNA follows: TGTGCCAGTAGTATAGGTCCTTATAGCAATCAGCCCCAGCATTTT. The chain joins TRBV19 to TRBJ1-5; no definite D call. In germline, CDR1 is LNHDA, CDR2 SQIVND (reference sequence). The CDR3 covers 15 residues. V gave up 1 base and J gave up 0 bases, with 7 bases separating them.

V gene TRBV18 combines with J gene TRBJ1-1; D is unclear. Per germline, CDR1 KGHSH and CDR2 LQKENI. V shed 6 bases and J shed 5 bases, with 10 bases lying between them. The CDR3 is 12 residues long. CDR3: CASSSRSTEAFF. Written as DNA, the CDR3 is TGTGCCAGCTCCTCGAGGTCGACTGAAGCTTTCTTT.

This clone was observed a few times. The chain recombines TRBV12-3 or TRBV12-4 with TRBJ1-5; TRBD1 might be the D (6 bases). Trimming removed 7 bases at V and 6 bases at J, with 10 bases between. CDR3 length equals 12 residues. As DNA, the CDR3 is TGTGCCAGCACCGACAGGTCTCAGCCCCAGCATTTT. Its translation: CASTDRSQPQHF.

J is TRBJ1-5 and V is TRBV5-8; 9 nucleotides line up with TRBD1. This CDR3 region has 16 residues. V was clipped by 1 base and J by 2 bases; unmatched bases: 4. From germline, CDR1 is SGHTS and CDR2 YDEGEE. CDR3: CASSLFRTGGNQPQHF. CDR3 nucleotides: TGTGCCAGCAGCTTGTTCCGGACAGGGGGCAATCAGCCCCAGCATTTT.

To note about this clone: A read error may account for a junction end that differs from germline. The V and J genes are TRBV7-8 and TRBJ2-7, with TRBD2 matching over 10 bases. This CDR3 comprises 14 residues. The germline V gene encodes CDR1 SGHVS and CDR2 FQNEAQ. The CDR3 nucleotides read TGTGCCAGCAGCTTAGCGGGTCTAGCGGGAGACCCCAGCTTC. It encodes CASSLAGLAGDPSF.

The rearrangement joins TRBV10-3 to TRBJ1-5; TRBD1 matches at 7 bases. CDR3 length: 14 residues. Germline loops: CDR1 ENHRY, CDR2 SYGVKD. V trimming: 10 bases; J trimming: 5 bases; junction bases outside the gene matches: 11. The DNA of the CDR3 is TGTGCCACACGACAGGGCCTAGACTATCAGCCCCAGCATTTT. Its protein product is CATRQGLDYQPQHF.

The rearrangement joins TRBV5-1 to TRBJ2-1; D is ambiguous. The CDR3 runs 12 residues. Germline CDR1 SGHRS, CDR2 YFSETQ. V was cut by 4 bases and J by 7 bases, with 9 bases left in between. Here the CDR3 DNA reads TGCGCCAGCAGCCCGGTTATGAATGAGCAGTTCTTC. As protein: CASSPVMNEQFF.

The chain couples TRBV28 to TRBJ2-6, with D possibly TRBD2 on 5 matching bases. The V end was cut by 5 bases, the J end by 1 base, with 12 bases between. The CDR3 has 16 amino acids. Germline loops: CDR1 MDHEN, CDR2 SYDVKM. In DNA form, the CDR3 reads TGTGCCAGCAGTCCGGGGTCGGTATCTGGGGCCAACGTCCTGACTTTC. Its translation is CASSPGSVSGANVLTF.

V gene TRBV5-1 combines with J gene TRBJ2-1; 16 bases are a match to TRBD2. CDR3 size: 16 residues. The germline V gene encodes CDR1 SGHRS and CDR2 YFSETQ. Losses at the gene ends were 0 bases for V and 9 bases for J; bases not matched to a gene: 3. Here the CDR3 reads CASSLEGLAGGGEQFF. In DNA form, the CDR3 reads TGCGCCAGCAGCTTGGAGGGACTAGCGGGAGGGGGTGAGCAGTTCTTC.

The chain couples TRBV29-1 to TRBJ2-1, with D hard to call. The germline V gene has CDR1 SQVTM and CDR2 ANQGSEA. Trimming shortened V by 2 bases and J by 10 bases, and 6 bases separated the two germline ends. The CDR3 totals 10 residues. In nucleotides, the CDR3 is TGCAGCGTTGAAACCGAGGAGCAGTTCTTC. Translated: CSVETEEQFF.

The chain combines TRBV5-4 with TRBJ1-1; 7 bases are shared with TRBD1. Germline V CDR1 and CDR2: SGHNT, YYREEE (reference sequence). J gave up 0 bases and V 4 bases, and 3 bases lay outside the gene matches. The CDR3 runs to 14 residues. The CDR3 region is CASSPRGMNTEAFF. The CDR3 region has the DNA TGTGCCAGCAGCCCCAGGGGGATGAACACTGAAGCTTTCTTT.